Listed here is a single T cell receptor (beta chain). The data belong to a study of blood T cells in healthy people across ages. A second PCR of about 7 to 12 cycles used a sample-barcoded 5' primer and a J-beta primer mix. From the 5' RACE reads, TCRdb called clonotypes with MiXCR, one entry per CDR3 protein. The sample lists some 800,000 distinct CDR3 sequences, around 45% occurring once. Sample: blood. The sequence was collected from a man aged 60-69 years in good health.

The CDR3 DNA is TGCAGTGCGGTACAGGAGATAAGCTCCTACGAGCAGTACTTC. It translates to CSAVQEISSYEQYF. V usage is TRBV20-1 and J usage is TRBJ2-7, with a possible D match to TRBD1 (5 bases). Trimming took off 6 bases at V and 0 bases at J, with 15 bases between the two ends. Germline CDR1 is DFQATT and CDR2 is SNEGSKA (reference sequence). CDR3 length equals 14 residues.